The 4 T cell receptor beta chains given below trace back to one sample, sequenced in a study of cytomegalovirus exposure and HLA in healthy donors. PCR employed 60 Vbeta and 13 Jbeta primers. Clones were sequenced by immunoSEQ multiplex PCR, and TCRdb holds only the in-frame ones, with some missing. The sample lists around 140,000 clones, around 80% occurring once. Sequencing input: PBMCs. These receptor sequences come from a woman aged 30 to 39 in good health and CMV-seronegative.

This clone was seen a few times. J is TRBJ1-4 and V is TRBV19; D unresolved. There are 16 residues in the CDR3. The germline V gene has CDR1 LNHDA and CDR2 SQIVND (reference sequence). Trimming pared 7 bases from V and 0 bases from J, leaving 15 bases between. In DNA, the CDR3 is TGTGCCAGTACCCCCCTCGGGATTGCAACTAATGAAAAACTGTTTTTT. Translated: CASTPLGIATNEKLFF.

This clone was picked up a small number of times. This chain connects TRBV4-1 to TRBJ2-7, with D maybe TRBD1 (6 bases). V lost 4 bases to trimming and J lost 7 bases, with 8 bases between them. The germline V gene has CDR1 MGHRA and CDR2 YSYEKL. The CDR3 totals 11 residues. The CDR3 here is CASSLQGEQYF. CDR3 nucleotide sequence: TGCGCCAGCAGCCTTCAGGGGGAGCAGTACTTC.

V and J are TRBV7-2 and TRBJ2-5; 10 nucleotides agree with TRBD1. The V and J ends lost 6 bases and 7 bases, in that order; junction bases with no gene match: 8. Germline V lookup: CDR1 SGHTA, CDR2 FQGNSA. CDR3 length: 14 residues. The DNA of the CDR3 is TGTGCCAGCAGAAAGGACAGGGGGACTGGGACCCAGTACTTC. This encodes CASRKDRGTGTQYF.

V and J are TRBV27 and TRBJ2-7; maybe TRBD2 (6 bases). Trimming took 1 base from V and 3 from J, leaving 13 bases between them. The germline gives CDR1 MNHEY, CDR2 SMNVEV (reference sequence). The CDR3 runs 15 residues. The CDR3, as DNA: TGTGCCAGCAGTTTATTTGGGGGGACTTTCTACGAGCAGTACTTC. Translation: CASSLFGGTFYEQYF.